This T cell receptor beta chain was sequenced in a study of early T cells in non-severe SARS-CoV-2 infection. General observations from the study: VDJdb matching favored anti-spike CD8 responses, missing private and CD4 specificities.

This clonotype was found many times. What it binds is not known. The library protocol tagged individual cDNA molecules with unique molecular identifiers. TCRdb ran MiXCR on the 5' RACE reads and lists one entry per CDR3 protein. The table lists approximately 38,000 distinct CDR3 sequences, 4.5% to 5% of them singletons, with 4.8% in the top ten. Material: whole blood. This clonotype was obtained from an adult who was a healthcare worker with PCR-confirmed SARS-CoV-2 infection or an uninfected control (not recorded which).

CDR3 in DNA: TGTGCCAGCAGCCCAAAGGGGACAGGGTCCACCGGGGAGCTGTTTTTT. Amino acid sequence: CASSPKGTGSTGELFF. This chain links TRBV4-2 with TRBJ2-2; 9 bases map to TRBD1. The CDR3 runs 16 residues. Germline V gene data show CDR1 as LGHNA and CDR2 as YNFKEQ. V shed 4 bases, J shed 4 bases, and the junction held 7 bases outside the gene matches.